The rows below give T cell receptor beta chains drawn from one sample of a study of cytomegalovirus exposure and HLA in healthy donors. This table comes from immunoSEQ multiplex PCR, and its TCRdb copy is limited to in-frame clones, with some not included. The sample lists some 50,000 clones; around 74% were seen once. The specimen sequenced was PBMCs. These receptors were taken from a man under 40 in good health and CMV-seronegative. The CDR3 runs from the conserved cysteine through the conserved F or W. A D gene is named only where the DNA matches it firmly. Only some rows state a clone size, as once, few, many or a class for expanded clones.

D gene,clone size,J gene,V gene,CDR3 protein,CDR3 DNA
.,.,TRBJ1-2,TRBV7-2,CASRQTGLNPPGYTF,TGTGCCAGCAGACAAACGGGTCTCAACCCGCCCGGCTACACCTTC
TRBD1,.,TRBJ1-5,TRBV4-1,CASSHGQGGAQPQHF,TGCGCCAGCTCACACGGACAGGGTGGTGCTCAGCCCCAGCATTTT
TRBD1,.,TRBJ1-2,TRBV9,CASSRQGAGYGYTF,TGTGCCAGCAGTCGACAGGGGGCGGGCTATGGCTACACCTTC
.,once,TRBJ2-1,TRBV5-8,CASSRGRGGSYNEQFF,TGTGCCAGCAGTCGGGGGAGGGGGGGGTCCTACAATGAGCAGTTCTTC
.,.,TRBJ1-5,TRBV7-2,CASSLRGGFQPQHF,TGTGCCAGCAGCTTAAGGGGGGGTTTTCAGCCCCAGCATTTT
TRBD2,.,TRBJ2-7,TRBV5-1,CASSLSAGLAGGVTYEQYF,TGCGCCAGCAGCTTGAGTGCTGGGCTAGCGGGAGGGGTGACCTACGAGCAGTACTTC
.,.,TRBJ2-4,TRBV6-5,CASSRQEMAKNIQYF,TGTGCCAGCAGCCGACAAGAGATGGCCAAAAACATTCAGTACTTC
.,.,TRBJ2-2,TRBV18,CASSPLRDTGELFF,TGTGCCAGCTCGCCATTACGAGACACCGGGGAGCTGTTTTTT
.,.,TRBJ1-1,TRBV29-1,CSSRGGNGDTEAFF,TGCAGCTCCCGGGGAGGGAACGGGGACACTGAAGCTTTCTTT
TRBD1,.,TRBJ1-4,TRBV13,CASSPRTGEKLFF,TGTGCCAGCAGCCCTCGGACAGGCGAAAAACTGTTTTTT
.,.,TRBJ1-1,TRBV6-5,CASSYLGFGSGAEAFF,TGTGCCAGCAGTTATTTGGGGTTCGGGAGTGGGGCTGAAGCTTTCTTT
TRBD1,.,TRBJ2-7,TRBV6-5,CASSYRQGAEEQYF,TGTGCCAGCAGTTACCGACAGGGGGCTGAGGAGCAGTACTTC
TRBD1,once,TRBJ1-2,TRBV30,CAWSVRTGTGYTF,TGTGCCTGGAGTGTACGGACAGGGACGGGCTACACCTTC
.,.,TRBJ2-2,TRBV11-2,CASSSRQENTGELFF,TGTGCCAGCAGCAGTCGACAGGAGAACACCGGGGAGCTGTTTTTT
TRBD2,.,TRBJ2-7,TRBV14,CASSVPGTTYEQYF,TGTGCCAGCAGCGTTCCCGGGACTACCTACGAGCAGTACTTC
.,.,TRBJ2-5,TRBV27,CASSTGLTQYF,TGTGCCAGCAGTACAGGGTTGACCCAGTACTTC
.,.,TRBJ1-3,TRBV9,CASSVGSSGNTIYF,TGTGCCAGCAGCGTAGGCAGCTCTGGAAACACCATATATTTT
TRBD2,.,TRBJ2-1,TRBV10-2,CASGKVAGGQYNEQFF,TGCGCCAGCGGAAAAGTAGCGGGAGGACAATACAATGAGCAGTTCTTC
TRBD2,.,TRBJ2-1,TRBV5-1,CASSLTGTSGTQFF,TGCGCCAGCAGCTTGACCGGGACTAGCGGAACGCAGTTCTTC
TRBD2,.,TRBJ2-7,TRBV27,CASSRLAERYEQYF,TGTGCCAGCAGTAGACTAGCGGAACGCTACGAGCAGTACTTC
TRBD2,once,TRBJ2-1,TRBV5-4,CASTTSGAYNEQFF,TGTGCCAGCACAACTAGCGGAGCCTACAATGAGCAGTTCTTC
.,.,TRBJ1-1,TRBV5-8,CASSFQGRGEAFF,TGTGCCAGCAGCTTCCAGGGGAGGGGTGAAGCTTTCTTT
TRBD1,.,TRBJ2-1,TRBV11-2,CASSFGTGENEQFF,TGTGCCAGCAGCTTCGGGACAGGGGAGAATGAGCAGTTCTTC
.,.,TRBJ1-5,TRBV18,CASSPRGRGSNQPQHF,TGTGCCAGCTCACCAAGAGGTAGGGGTAGCAATCAGCCCCAGCATTTT
.,.,TRBJ1-2,TRBV5-1,CASSLYADGYTF,TGCGCCAGCAGCTTATATGCGGATGGCTACACCTTC
.,few,TRBJ2-6,TRBV7-2,CASSFRGPGANVLTF,TGTGCCAGCAGCTTCAGAGGGCCTGGGGCCAACGTCCTGACTTTC
.,.,TRBJ1-3,TRBV2,CASSLIGVSLSGNTIYF,TGTGCCAGCAGTTTAATAGGGGTGAGCCTCTCTGGAAACACCATATATTTT
TRBD1,.,TRBJ1-1,TRBV29-1,CSVGTVTEAFF,TGCAGCGTGGGGACAGTAACTGAAGCTTTCTTT
.,.,TRBJ1-1,TRBV6-5,CASSYSGGTEAFF,TGTGCCAGCAGTTACTCGGGGGGCACTGAAGCTTTCTTT
TRBD2,.,TRBJ2-7,TRBV27,CASSPPLAGEQYF,TGTGCCAGCAGTCCTCCTTTAGCGGGTGAGCAGTACTTC
TRBD1,.,TRBJ2-7,TRBV10-2,CASSGGQDFSYEQYF,TGCGCCAGCAGTGGTGGACAGGATTTCTCCTACGAGCAGTACTTC
TRBD1,.,TRBJ1-1,TRBV6-4,CASSDSDRDPTEAFF,TGTGCCAGCAGTGACTCCGACAGGGACCCCACTGAAGCTTTCTTT
TRBD1,.,TRBJ1-5,TRBV2,CASRLQPQGQQPQHF,TGTGCCAGCAGACTACAACCACAGGGACAGCAGCCCCAGCATTTT
TRBD1,few,TRBJ1-1,TRBV29-1,CSVRQGAGNTEAFF,TGCAGCGTTCGGCAGGGGGCTGGGAACACTGAAGCTTTCTTT
TRBD1,.,TRBJ1-1,TRBV4-1,CASSQQDRVTEAFF,TGCGCCAGCAGCCAACAAGACAGGGTCACTGAAGCTTTCTTT
.,.,TRBJ2-1,TRBV2,CASSEDSTYNEQFF,TGTGCCAGCAGTGAAGACAGTACCTACAATGAGCAGTTCTTC
TRBD2,.,TRBJ2-1,TRBV7-2,CASSLDSGRARVEQFF,TGTGCCAGCAGCTTAGATAGCGGGAGGGCCCGAGTTGAGCAGTTCTTC
TRBD2,.,TRBJ2-2,TRBV27,CASSLSAGGYTGELFF,TGTGCCAGCAGTTTATCTGCGGGAGGGTACACCGGGGAGCTGTTTTTT
TRBD2,.,TRBJ2-7,TRBV6-5,CASSFGLAGGYEQYF,TGTGCCAGCAGTTTTGGACTAGCGGGAGGGTACGAGCAGTACTTC
TRBD1,.,TRBJ1-2,TRBV6-5,CASSNLGTGKGYTF,TGTGCCAGCAGTAACCTAGGGACAGGGAAAGGCTACACCTTC
TRBD1,.,TRBJ1-2,TRBV9,CASRKTSPGGNYGYTF,TGTGCCAGCAGAAAAACATCTCCAGGGGGCAACTATGGCTACACCTTC
.,.,TRBJ2-1,TRBV4-1,CASRLVGRGVDEQFF,TGCGCCAGCAGGCTGGTGGGCAGGGGAGTCGATGAGCAGTTCTTC